The 8 T cell receptor beta chains below all came from one sample that was sequenced in a study of cytomegalovirus exposure and HLA in healthy donors. PCR primers comprised 60 Vbeta and 13 Jbeta primers. The table came from immunoSEQ multiplex PCR; TCRdb's copy has only in-frame clones and leaves some out. The sample has 150,000 to 200,000 clones; 82% are singletons. Sequencing was done on a sample of PBMCs. The origin of the receptors is a girl aged 2-10 years in good health and CMV-seropositive.

V usage is TRBV30 and J usage is TRBJ2-6; 9 bases line up with TRBD1. Germline V gene data show CDR1 as GTSNPN and CDR2 as SVGIG (reference sequence). The CDR3 is 16 residues long. J gave up 2 bases and V 1 base, and 3 bases lay outside the gene matches. The CDR3, as DNA: TGTGCCTGGAGTGAGGGACAGGGAACTGGGGCCAACGTCCTGACTTTC. Its protein is CAWSEGQGTGANVLTF.

V gene TRBV9 combines with J gene TRBJ2-2; 12 positions agree with TRBD1. Trimming removed 3 bases from V and 4 bases from J; junction bases left unmatched: 10. Germline-derived CDR1 and CDR2 are SGDLS and YYNGEE. The length of the CDR3 is 18 residues. The chain's CDR3 is CASSGGTGGSSGTGELFF. CDR3 coding DNA: TGTGCCAGCAGCGGAGGGACAGGGGGCTCCTCGGGCACCGGGGAGCTGTTTTTT.

The V and J genes are TRBV7-2 and TRBJ2-7; weak D call: TRBD1 (7 bases). Trimming removed 5 bases at V and 0 bases at J, with 20 bases between. This CDR3 spans 17 amino acids. Germline values: CDR1 SGHTA, CDR2 FQGNSA. The CDR3 reads CASSPRGASTVSYEQYF. For the CDR3, the DNA is TGTGCCAGCAGCCCCAGGGGGGCTAGCACCGTCTCCTACGAGCAGTACTTC.

This chain joins TRBV4-2 and TRBJ2-1, with 14 positions matching TRBD2. CDR3 length: 24 amino acids. Trimming cost V 0 bases and J 0 bases; bases outside gene matches: 19. Germline V CDR1 and CDR2: LGHNA, YNFKEQ. Here the CDR3 reads CASSQEGTSGSPIRAVSSYNEQFF. The DNA for the CDR3 is TGTGCCAGCAGCCAAGAGGGGACTAGCGGGAGCCCCATCCGAGCTGTGAGCTCCTACAATGAGCAGTTCTTC.

The CDR3 reads CASSTSLAGVGETQYF. The DNA for the CDR3 is TGCGCCAGCAGCACCTCTCTAGCGGGAGTAGGGGAGACCCAGTACTTC. The chain carries TRBV5-1 and TRBJ2-5, with TRBD2 matching 10 bases. The CDR3 covers 16 residues. The junction had 11 bases not matched to a gene; V was cut back by 4 bases and J by 5 bases. Germline CDR1 is SGHRS and CDR2 is YFSETQ.

V is TRBV2 and J is TRBJ2-1; TRBD2 aligns across 10 bases. The CDR3 loop spans 15 amino acids. The germline V gene has CDR1 SNHLY and CDR2 FYNNEI. With 4 bases clipped from V and 10 bases from J, the junction kept 10 bases outside the gene matches. The CDR3 here is CASSGASGRGGEQFF. The CDR3 DNA reads TGTGCCAGCAGTGGTGCTAGCGGGAGAGGTGGGGAGCAGTTCTTC.

The rearrangement uses TRBV7-8 and TRBJ1-1; a weak D match, TRBD1 (5 bases). V lost 5 bases, J lost 1 base, and 20 bases lay in between. The V gene's germline CDR1 is SGHVS and CDR2 FQNEAQ. The CDR3 loop spans 17 amino acids. CDR3 sequence reads: CASSLHGWGSGNTEAFF. CDR3 bases: TGTGCCAGCAGCCTACACGGTTGGGGCAGTGGGAACACTGAAGCTTTCTTT.

The chain combines TRBV4-1 with TRBJ2-7; D possibly corresponds to TRBD2 (5 bases). The CDR3 totals 15 residues. V shed 4 bases and J shed 3 bases, with 16 bases lying between them. Germline V lookup: CDR1 MGHRA, CDR2 YSYEKL. CDR3 nucleotides: TGCGCCAGCAGCCGGATCCTAAGCGGTCTCTACGAGCAGTACTTC. It is translated as CASSRILSGLYEQYF.